Listed below are T cell receptor beta chains from one sample, sequenced in a study of cytomegalovirus exposure and HLA in healthy donors. TCRdb's table, derived via immunoSEQ multiplex PCR, lists solely in-frame clones and lacks some. The sample holds 150,000 or so clones, 75% to 85% seen once. The sample taken for sequencing was PBMCs. The source is a man aged 25 to 40 in good health and CMV-seropositive. Both conserved end residues are part of each CDR3. Fields, in order: V gene, D gene, J gene, clone size, CDR3 DNA, CDR3 protein. A D gene is named only where the DNA matches it firmly. Some rows mark clone size as missing; the rest say once, few, many or name a class of expanded clone.

TRBV6-5	NA	TRBJ1-4	NA	TGTGCCAGCAGTTCGACAGGACCTAATGAAAAACTGTTTTTT	CASSSTGPNEKLFF
TRBV10-1	NA	TRBJ2-1	NA	TGCGCCAGCAGCGCCCTGGACTCCGTACATGAGCAGTTCTTC	CASSALDSVHEQFF
TRBV5-1	NA	TRBJ2-5	once	TGCGCCAGCAGCTTGCTCGGGACACCCGAGGAGACCCAGTACTTC	CASSLLGTPEETQYF
TRBV5-1	TRBD1	TRBJ2-3	NA	TGCGCCAGCAGGCAGGGGACCGGGACAGGGGCGGATACGCAGTATTTT	CASRQGTGTGADTQYF
TRBV27	NA	TRBJ2-1	once	TGTGCCAGCAGTTTATCGAGTCGCTCCCGGTTCGGGGAGCAGTTCTTC	CASSLSSRSRFGEQFF
TRBV30	NA	TRBJ2-7	once	TGTGCCTGGAGCGGGACACTCTCCTACGAGCAGTACTTC	CAWSGTLSYEQYF
TRBV2	TRBD1	TRBJ2-5	few	TGTGCCAGCAGTGAGGCACAGGGGCGATTAGAGACCCAGTACTTC	CASSEAQGRLETQYF
TRBV29-1	TRBD2	TRBJ2-2	once	TGCAGCGTCGGTGGGGGGGACTGGAACACCGGGGAGCTGTTTTTT	CSVGGGDWNTGELFF
TRBV27	NA	TRBJ2-7	NA	TGTGCCAGCAGTTTAGCGGGGTCCTCCTACGAGCAGTACTTC	CASSLAGSSYEQYF
TRBV19	TRBD2	TRBJ2-7	NA	TGTGCCAGTAGTTACAACCCTAGCGGGAGGTACGAGCAGTACTTC	CASSYNPSGRYEQYF
TRBV11-2	NA	TRBJ2-3	once	TGTGCCAGCAGCAGTATCGACAGAACAGATACGCAGTATTTT	CASSSIDRTDTQYF
TRBV10-3	TRBD1	TRBJ1-3	NA	TGTGCCAGCCTTCAGACCGACAGGGGCGCTGGAAACACCATATATTTT	CASLQTDRGAGNTIYF
TRBV4-3	NA	TRBJ1-2	NA	TGCGCCGGCAGCCCGACCTTGGGGCAGCCCGCCCGAGGCTACACCTTC	CAGSPTLGQPARGYTF
TRBV28	TRBD1	TRBJ2-7	NA	TGTGCCAGCAGTCGACAGGGGATCTACGAGCAGTACTTC	CASSRQGIYEQYF
TRBV9	NA	TRBJ2-3	NA	TGTGCCAGCAGCGTAGGCACAGGGGGGGAAGATACGCAGTATTTT	CASSVGTGGEDTQYF
TRBV7-9	NA	TRBJ1-1	NA	TGTGCCAGCAGTTCAGGGTGGACTGAAGCTTTCTTT	CASSSGWTEAFF
TRBV29-1	TRBD1	TRBJ2-6	once	TGCAGCGTTGTGGGACAGGGGCTCCACGTCCTGACTTTC	CSVVGQGLHVLTF